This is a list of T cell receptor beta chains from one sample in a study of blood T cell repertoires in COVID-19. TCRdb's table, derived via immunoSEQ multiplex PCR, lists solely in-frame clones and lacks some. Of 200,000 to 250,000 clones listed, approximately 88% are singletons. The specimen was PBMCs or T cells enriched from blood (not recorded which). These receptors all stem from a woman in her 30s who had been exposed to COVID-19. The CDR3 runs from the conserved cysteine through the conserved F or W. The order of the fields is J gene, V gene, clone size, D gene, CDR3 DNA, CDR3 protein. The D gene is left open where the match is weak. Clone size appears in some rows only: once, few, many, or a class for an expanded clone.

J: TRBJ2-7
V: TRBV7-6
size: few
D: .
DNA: TGTGCCAGCAGCCGGACAGAGAAACCCTACGAGCAGTACTTC
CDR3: CASSRTEKPYEQYF

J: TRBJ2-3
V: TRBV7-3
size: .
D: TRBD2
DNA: TGTGCCAGCAGCTTAGGGCTAGCGGGAGACGGGGATACGCAGTATTTT
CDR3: CASSLGLAGDGDTQYF

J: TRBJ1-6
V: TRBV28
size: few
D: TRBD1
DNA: TGTGCCAGCAGCCCAGGACAGGGGTATTCACCCCTCCACTTT
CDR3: CASSPGQGYSPLHF

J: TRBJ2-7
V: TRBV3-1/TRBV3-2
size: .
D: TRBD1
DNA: TGTGCCAGCAGGAACACCGGACAGGGAATCTCCGAGCAGTACTTC
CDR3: CASRNTGQGISEQYF

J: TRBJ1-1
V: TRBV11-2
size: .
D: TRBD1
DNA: TGTGCCAGCAGCTTAGAATTGACAGGGATGGTCACTGAAGCTTTCTTT
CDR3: CASSLELTGMVTEAFF

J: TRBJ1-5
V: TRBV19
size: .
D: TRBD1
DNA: TGTGCCAGTGAAGATAGACAGGGGGCGCATAATCAGCCCCAGCATTTT
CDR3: CASEDRQGAHNQPQHF

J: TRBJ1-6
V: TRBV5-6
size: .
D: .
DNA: TGTGCCAGCAGCGCCGGGACTTATTCACCCCTCCACTTT
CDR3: CASSAGTYSPLHF

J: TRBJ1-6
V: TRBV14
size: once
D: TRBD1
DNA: TGTGCCAGCAGCCAAGGGACAGGGGGTGTCTATAATTCACCCCTCCACTTT
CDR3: CASSQGTGGVYNSPLHF

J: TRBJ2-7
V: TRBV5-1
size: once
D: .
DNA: TGCGCCAGCAGCAGCGGGCTTTTCGGGGCCTACGAGCAGTACTTC
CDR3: CASSSGLFGAYEQYF

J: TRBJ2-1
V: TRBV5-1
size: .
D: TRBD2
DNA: TGCGCCAGCAGCTCCGGGACTAGCGGGAGCAATGAGCAGTTCTTC
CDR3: CASSSGTSGSNEQFF

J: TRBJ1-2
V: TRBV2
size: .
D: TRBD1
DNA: TGTGCCAGCAGTGAGAGGACAGGGTATGGCTACACCTTC
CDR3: CASSERTGYGYTF

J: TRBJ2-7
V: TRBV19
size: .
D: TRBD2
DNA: TGTGCCAGTAGCTCGGGACTACTTTTTGGTTACGAGCAGTACTTC
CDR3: CASSSGLLFGYEQYF

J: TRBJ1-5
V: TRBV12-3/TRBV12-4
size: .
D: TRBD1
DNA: TGTGCCAGCAGTACCGGACAGGGTCTACAGCATTTT
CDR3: CASSTGQGLQHF

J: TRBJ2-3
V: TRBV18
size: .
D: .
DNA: TGTGCCAGCTCACCCGTAGGACTTCCTTCTAGCACAGATACGCAGTATTTT
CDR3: CASSPVGLPSSTDTQYF

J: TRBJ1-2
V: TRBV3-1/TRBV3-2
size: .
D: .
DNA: TGTGCCAGCAGCCAAGGGGGGAGGGGAGACTATGGCTACACCTTC
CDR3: CASSQGGRGDYGYTF

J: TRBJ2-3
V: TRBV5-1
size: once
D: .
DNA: TGCGCCAGCAGCCCCCGGAGGACAGATACGCAGTATTTT
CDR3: CASSPRRTDTQYF

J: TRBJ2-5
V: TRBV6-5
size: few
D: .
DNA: TGTGCCAGCAGTCGGGGAGTGAGGGCAGAGACCCAGTACTTC
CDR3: CASSRGVRAETQYF

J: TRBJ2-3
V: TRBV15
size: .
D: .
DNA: TGTGCCACCAGCAGGGACCGACTAACGCAGTATTTT
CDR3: CATSRDRLTQYF

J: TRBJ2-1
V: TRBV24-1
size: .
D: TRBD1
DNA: TGTGCCACCAGTGGCCATCCGGGACAGGGGGCTTATGAGCAGTTCTTC
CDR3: CATSGHPGQGAYEQFF

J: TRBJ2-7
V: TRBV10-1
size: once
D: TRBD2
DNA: TGCGCCAGCAGTCAAAACTCCGGGACTAGCGGGGGGTACGAGCAGTACTTC
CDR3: CASSQNSGTSGGYEQYF

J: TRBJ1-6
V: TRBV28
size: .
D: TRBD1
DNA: TGTGCCAGCAGTTTGACAGGGCGGAATTCACCCCTCCACTTT
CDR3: CASSLTGRNSPLHF

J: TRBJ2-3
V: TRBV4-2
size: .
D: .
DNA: TGTGCCAGCAGCCAAGACGGGCAGGGCCACCGGACGCAGTATTTT
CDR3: CASSQDGQGHRTQYF

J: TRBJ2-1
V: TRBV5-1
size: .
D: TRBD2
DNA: TGCGCCAGCAGCTCCGGACTAGGAGCGGTCAATGAGCAGTTCTTC
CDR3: CASSSGLGAVNEQFF